This TCR beta chain is from a study of T cells after yellow fever vaccination. CDR1 SNHLY and CDR2 FYNNEI come from the germline V gene. The CDR3 is made up of 13 amino acids. Trimming removed 6 bases from V and 2 bases from J, with 10 bases in between. TCRdb reprocessed the 5' RACE reads via MiXCR and lists one record per CDR3 protein. The sample has around 160,000 distinct CDR3 sequences, 6% to 7.5% seen once. Sequences were derived from CD4+ T cells sorted from PBMCs, sampled 5 to 6 days after the first yellow fever vaccination. The clonotype originates from a man younger than 30 who received the YFV17D yellow fever vaccine. The chain employs TRBV2 and TRBJ1-2; D is perhaps TRBD1 (6 bases). The CDR3 DNA reads as TGTGCCAGCAGAAGACAGGAGAACTATGGCTACACCTTC. This encodes CASRRQENYGYTF.